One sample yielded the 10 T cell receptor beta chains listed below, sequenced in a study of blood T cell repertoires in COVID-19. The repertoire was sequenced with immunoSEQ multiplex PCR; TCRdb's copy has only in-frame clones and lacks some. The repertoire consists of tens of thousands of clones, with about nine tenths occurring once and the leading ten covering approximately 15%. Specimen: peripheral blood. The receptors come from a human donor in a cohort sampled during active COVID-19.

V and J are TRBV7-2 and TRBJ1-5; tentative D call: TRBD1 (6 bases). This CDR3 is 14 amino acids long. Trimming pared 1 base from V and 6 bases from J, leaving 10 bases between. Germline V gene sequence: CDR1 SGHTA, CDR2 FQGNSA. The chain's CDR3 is CASSLDRVGQPQHF. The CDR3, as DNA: TGTGCCAGCAGCTTAGACAGGGTGGGTCAGCCCCAGCATTTT.

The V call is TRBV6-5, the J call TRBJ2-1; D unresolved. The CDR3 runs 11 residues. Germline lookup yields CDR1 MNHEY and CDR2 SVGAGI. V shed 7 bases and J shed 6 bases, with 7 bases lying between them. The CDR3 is CASMLVNEQFF. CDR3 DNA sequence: TGTGCCAGCATGCTAGTCAATGAGCAGTTCTTC.

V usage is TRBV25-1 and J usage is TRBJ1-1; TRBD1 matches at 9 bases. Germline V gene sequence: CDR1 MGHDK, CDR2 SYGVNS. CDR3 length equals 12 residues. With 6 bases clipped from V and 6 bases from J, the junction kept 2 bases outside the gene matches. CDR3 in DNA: TGTGCCAGCAGGGGACAGGGCTCTGAAGCTTTCTTT. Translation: CASRGQGSEAFF.

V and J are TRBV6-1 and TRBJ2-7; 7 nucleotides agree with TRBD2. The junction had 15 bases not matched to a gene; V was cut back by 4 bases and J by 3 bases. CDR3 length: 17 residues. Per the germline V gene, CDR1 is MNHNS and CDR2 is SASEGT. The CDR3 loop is CASSVPKLVAGDYEQYF. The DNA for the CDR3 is TGTGCCAGCAGTGTCCCGAAGCTGGTAGCGGGCGACTACGAGCAGTACTTC.

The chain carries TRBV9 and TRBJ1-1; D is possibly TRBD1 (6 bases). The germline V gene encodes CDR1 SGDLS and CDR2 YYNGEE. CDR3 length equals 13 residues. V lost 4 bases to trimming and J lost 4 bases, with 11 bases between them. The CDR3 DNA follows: TGTGCCAGCAGCCCAGGACAGTTCACTGAAGCTTTCTTT. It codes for CASSPGQFTEAFF.

CDR3 residues: CASSPVAGSHTIYF. The CDR3, as DNA: TGCGCCAGCAGCCCCGTGGCAGGGTCGCACACCATATATTTT. J is TRBJ1-3 and V is TRBV5-1, with D perhaps TRBD1 (5 bases). There are 14 residues in the CDR3. Germline CDR1 and CDR2: SGHRS and YFSETQ. The V and J ends lost 4 bases and 8 bases respectively, with 16 bases between them.

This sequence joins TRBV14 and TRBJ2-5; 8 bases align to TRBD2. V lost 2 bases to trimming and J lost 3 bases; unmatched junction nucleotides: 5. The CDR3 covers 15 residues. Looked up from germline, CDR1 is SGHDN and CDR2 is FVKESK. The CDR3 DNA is TGTGCCAGCAGCCAATATCAGGGACTAGAAGAGACCCAGTACTTC. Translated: CASSQYQGLEETQYF.

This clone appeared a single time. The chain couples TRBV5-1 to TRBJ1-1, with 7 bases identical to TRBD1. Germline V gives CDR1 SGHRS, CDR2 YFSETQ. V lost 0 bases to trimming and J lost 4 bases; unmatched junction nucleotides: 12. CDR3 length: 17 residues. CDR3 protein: CASSLAAGGSGSTEAFF. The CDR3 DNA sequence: TGCGCCAGCAGCTTGGCCGCAGGGGGGAGTGGTAGCACTGAAGCTTTCTTT.

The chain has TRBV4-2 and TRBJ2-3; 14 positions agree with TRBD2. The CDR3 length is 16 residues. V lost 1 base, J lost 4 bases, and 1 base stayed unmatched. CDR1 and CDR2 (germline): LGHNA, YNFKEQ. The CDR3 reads CASSQGLAGGPDTQYF. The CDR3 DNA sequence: TGTGCCAGCAGCCAAGGACTAGCGGGAGGGCCAGATACGCAGTATTTT.

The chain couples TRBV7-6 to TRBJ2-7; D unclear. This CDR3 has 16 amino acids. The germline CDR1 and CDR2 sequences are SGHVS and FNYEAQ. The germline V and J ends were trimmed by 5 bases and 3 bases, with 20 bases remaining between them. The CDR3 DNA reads TGTGCCAGCAGCCCCAGTACCGGGTCCGGGTACTACGAGCAGTACTTC. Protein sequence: CASSPSTGSGYYEQYF.